The rows below give T cell receptor beta chains drawn from one sample of a study of blood T cell repertoires in COVID-19. The data were produced by immunoSEQ multiplex PCR, yet TCRdb's version contains in-frame clones alone and is incomplete. This sample has around 200,000 clones, with roughly 86% found just once. The sample consisted of peripheral blood. The receptors were gathered from a man aged 18 to 29 with active or convalescent COVID-19. Both conserved end residues are part of each CDR3. D genes are given only for firm matches. Only part of the rows carry a size: once, few, many, or a class if the clone is expanded.

D	size	V	J	CDR3	DNA
TRBD2	.	TRBV19	TRBJ2-1	CASSTISGTTHNEQFF	TGTGCCAGTAGTACTATTAGCGGGACTACTCACAATGAGCAGTTCTTC
.	.	TRBV13	TRBJ1-2	CASSPDGGYGYTF	TGTGCCAGCAGCCCCGACGGGGGGTATGGCTACACCTTC
TRBD2	.	TRBV6-4	TRBJ2-3	CASSDSTSGSTDTQYF	TGTGCCAGCAGTGACTCGACTAGCGGGAGCACAGATACGCAGTATTTT
TRBD1	.	TRBV6-2/TRBV6-3	TRBJ1-2	CASSYSLTGDYGYTF	TGTGCCAGCAGTTACTCGCTTACAGGGGACTATGGCTACACCTTC
TRBD2	once	TRBV7-9	TRBJ2-1	CASSSGTSIDEQFF	TGTGCCAGCAGCTCCGGGACTAGTATCGATGAGCAGTTCTTC
.	.	TRBV7-9	TRBJ1-1	CASSLLGATEAFF	TGTGCCAGCAGCTTACTTGGGGCAACTGAAGCTTTCTTT
.	.	TRBV5-1	TRBJ2-2	CASSPQRGANTGELFF	TGCGCCAGCAGCCCCCAAAGGGGCGCGAACACCGGGGAGCTGTTTTTT
.	.	TRBV30	TRBJ1-6	CAWSPAAFRSSYNSPLHF	TGTGCCTGGAGTCCCGCCGCGTTCCGTAGCTCCTATAATTCACCCCTCCACTTT
TRBD1	.	TRBV5-4	TRBJ2-5	CASKTGDQETQYF	TGTGCCAGCAAGACAGGGGACCAGGAGACCCAGTACTTC
.	once	TRBV5-4	TRBJ2-1	CASSLRSSYGNEQFF	TGTGCCAGCAGCTTGCGATCCTCATACGGCAATGAGCAGTTCTTC
TRBD1	.	TRBV4-1	TRBJ1-1	CASSQGPGTGLNTEAFF	TGCGCCAGCAGCCAAGGTCCCGGGACAGGTTTGAACACTGAAGCTTTCTTT
.	.	TRBV7-8	TRBJ1-1	CASLTGNTEAFF	TGTGCCAGCTTGACAGGGAACACTGAAGCTTTCTTT
TRBD2	.	TRBV30	TRBJ2-5	CAWSVGSGAWETQYF	TGTGCCTGGAGTGTAGGTAGCGGGGCATGGGAGACCCAGTACTTC
.	.	TRBV5-4	TRBJ2-1	CASSLGRTGEQFF	TGTGCCAGCAGCCTCGGACGGACGGGGGAGCAGTTCTTC
TRBD1	.	TRBV5-1	TRBJ1-1	CASTSTGTAMNTEAFF	TGCGCCAGCACCTCGACCGGGACAGCTATGAACACTGAAGCTTTCTTT
.	.	TRBV2	TRBJ1-5	CASSQRDIVNQPQHF	TGTGCCAGCAGTCAACGAGACATAGTCAATCAGCCCCAGCATTTT
.	few	TRBV6-6	TRBJ1-3	CASSYSTYPGNTIYF	TGTGCCAGCAGTTACTCCACCTACCCTGGAAACACCATATATTTT
.	.	TRBV11-2	TRBJ2-5	CASSSRDNGVQETQYF	TGTGCCAGCAGCTCCAGGGACAATGGGGTACAAGAGACCCAGTACTTC
.	.	TRBV30	TRBJ1-1	CAWSVGQNTEAFF	TGTGCCTGGAGTGTAGGACAGAACACTGAAGCTTTCTTT
TRBD1	.	TRBV5-6	TRBJ1-2	CASSLLDRTNYGYTF	TGTGCCAGCAGCTTGCTGGACAGGACCAACTATGGCTACACCTTC
.	few	TRBV11-1	TRBJ1-1	CASSFGRGTEAFF	TGTGCCAGCAGCTTCGGCAGAGGGACTGAAGCTTTCTTT
.	.	TRBV5-4	TRBJ2-1	CASSIQRASEQFF	TGTGCCAGCAGCATCCAACGGGCTAGCGAGCAGTTCTTC
.	.	TRBV9	TRBJ1-4	CASSVGGLGEKLFF	TGTGCCAGCAGCGTAGGGGGGCTCGGGGAAAAACTGTTTTTT
.	few	TRBV29-1	TRBJ1-4	CSVLPDSSNEKLFF	TGCAGCGTTCTCCCCGACAGTTCTAATGAAAAACTGTTTTTT
.	few	TRBV15	TRBJ1-1	CATSRGAGWMNTEAFF	TGTGCCACCAGCAGGGGGGCAGGGTGGATGAACACTGAAGCTTTCTTT
.	.	TRBV6-1	TRBJ1-1	CASGDRFSRDSAFF	TGTGCCAGCGGTGACCGATTTTCAAGAGACTCAGCTTTCTTT